Listed below are T cell receptor beta chains from one sample, sequenced in a study of post-analysis software for immune sequencing data. TCRdb used MiXCR to reprocess the PCR reads, holding one entry per CDR3 protein. The sample yields around 160,000 distinct CDR3 sequences, around 36% seen once. This specimen consisted of blood, obtained after autologous hematopoietic stem cell transplantation. These receptors all stem from a girl between 5 and 17 years old with multiple sclerosis. Each CDR3 is given with its conserved first and last residue. D genes are given only for firm matches. Clone sizes are given selectively: once, few, many, or a class where the clone is expanded.

v_call	clone_size	j_call	d_call	cdr3_aa	cdr3_nt
TRBV24-1	NA	TRBJ2-1	NA	CATRGGSYNEQFF	TGTGCCACCAGGGGTGGATCCTACAATGAGCAGTTCTTC
TRBV9	NA	TRBJ2-7	NA	CASSVESAGLGSYEQYF	TGTGCCAGCAGCGTAGAATCCGCGGGGTTGGGCTCCTACGAGCAGTACTTC
TRBV10-3	NA	TRBJ1-1	NA	CAIRANTEAFF	TGTGCCATCAGGGCGAACACTGAAGCTTTCTTT
TRBV6-5	NA	TRBJ1-5	NA	CASSSLGVTRGSNQPQHF	TGTGCCAGCAGTTCCCTAGGGGTAACCCGAGGGAGCAATCAGCCCCAGCATTTT
TRBV25-1	many	TRBJ2-7	NA	CASSERSNYEQYF	TGTGCCAGCAGTGAACGATCTAACTACGAGCAGTACTTC
TRBV12-3/TRBV12-4	few	TRBJ1-2	NA	CASSKTGRGGYTF	TGTGCCAGCAGTAAAACAGGGCGAGGAGGCTACACCTTC
TRBV28	NA	TRBJ2-7	NA	CASRTHGGAYEQYF	TGTGCCAGCAGAACACATGGGGGAGCCTACGAGCAGTACTTC
TRBV11-3	NA	TRBJ2-7	NA	CASSLEVVAGSPLHEQYF	TGTGCCAGCAGCTTAGAAGTGGTTGCGGGATCGCCATTGCATGAGCAGTACTTC
TRBV29-1	many	TRBJ2-5	TRBD1	CSVDRETQYF	TGCAGCGTGGACAGGGAGACCCAGTACTTC
TRBV29-1	many	TRBJ2-7	NA	CSVVQGYEQYF	TGCAGCGTAGTGCAGGGCTACGAGCAGTACTTC
TRBV9	NA	TRBJ2-7	TRBD1	CASSVGGDRGYEQYF	TGTGCCAGCAGCGTAGGAGGGGACAGGGGCTACGAGCAGTACTTC
TRBV6-5	few	TRBJ1-4	NA	CASSYEPGRGREKLFF	TGTGCCAGCAGTTACGAACCGGGGAGGGGTCGTGAAAAACTGTTTTTT
TRBV28	few	TRBJ1-5	NA	CASGLGGNNQPQHF	TGTGCCAGCGGATTGGGGGGAAACAATCAGCCCCAGCATTTT
TRBV7-8	NA	TRBJ2-5	TRBD2	CASSSWSGGLGETQYF	TGTGCCAGCAGCTCTTGGAGCGGGGGTTTGGGAGAGACCCAGTACTTC
TRBV15	few	TRBJ2-3	NA	CATSSTGSGTDTQYF	TGTGCCACCAGCAGCACAGGGTCCGGCACAGATACGCAGTATTTT